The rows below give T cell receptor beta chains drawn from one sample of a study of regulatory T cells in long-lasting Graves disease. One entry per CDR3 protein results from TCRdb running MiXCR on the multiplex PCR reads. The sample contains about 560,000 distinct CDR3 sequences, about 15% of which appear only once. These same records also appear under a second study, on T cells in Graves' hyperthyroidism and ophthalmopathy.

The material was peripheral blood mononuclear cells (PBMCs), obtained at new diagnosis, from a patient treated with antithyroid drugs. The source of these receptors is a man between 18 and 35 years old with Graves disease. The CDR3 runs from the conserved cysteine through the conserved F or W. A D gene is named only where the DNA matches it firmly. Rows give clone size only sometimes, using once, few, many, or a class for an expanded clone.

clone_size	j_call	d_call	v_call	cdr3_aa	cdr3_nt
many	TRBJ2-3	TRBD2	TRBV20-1	CSARDLVGLADTDTQYF	TGCAGTGCTAGAGATCTCGTCGGACTAGCCGACACAGATACGCAGTATTTT
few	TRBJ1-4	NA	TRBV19	CASNQRGGTNEKLFF	TGTGCCAGTAACCAACGTGGGGGGACTAATGAAAAACTGTTTTTT
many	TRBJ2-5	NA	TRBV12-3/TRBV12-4	CASTKGGIQETQYF	TGTGCCAGCACCAAGGGGGGGATCCAAGAGACCCAGTACTTC
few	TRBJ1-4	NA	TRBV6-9	CASSYSRGFAEKLFF	TGTGCCAGCAGTTACTCTCGAGGGTTTGCCGAAAAACTGTTTTTT
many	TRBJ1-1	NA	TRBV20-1	CSARGTAENTEAFF	TGCAGTGCTAGAGGAACCGCAGAGAACACTGAAGCTTTCTTT
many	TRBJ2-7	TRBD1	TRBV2	CASIRSQGAYEQYF	TGTGCCAGCATCAGGTCTCAGGGGGCCTACGAGCAGTACTTC
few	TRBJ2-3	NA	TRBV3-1	CASGVSDTQYF	TGTGCCAGCGGAGTGTCAGATACGCAGTATTTT
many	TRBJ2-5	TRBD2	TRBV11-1	CASSLASGTGTQYF	TGTGCCAGCAGCTTAGCTAGCGGGACGGGGACCCAGTACTTC
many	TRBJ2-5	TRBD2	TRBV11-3	CASSSGAGVGQETQYF	TGTGCCAGCAGCTCAGGAGCGGGAGTGGGACAAGAGACCCAGTACTTC
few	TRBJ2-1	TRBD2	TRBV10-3	CAISESGGGNEQFF	TGTGCCATCAGTGAGTCCGGGGGGGGCAATGAGCAGTTCTTC
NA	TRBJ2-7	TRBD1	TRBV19	CASSPRKGGIYEQYF	TGTGCCAGTAGTCCCAGGAAAGGGGGCATCTACGAGCAGTACTTC
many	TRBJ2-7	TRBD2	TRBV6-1	CASNSGSGFHEQYF	TGTGCCAGCAACTCGGGTAGCGGGTTCCACGAGCAGTACTTC
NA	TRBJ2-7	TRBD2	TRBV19	CASSIGGSSGYEQYF	TGTGCCAGTAGTATCGGCGGGAGCTCGGGCTACGAGCAGTACTTC
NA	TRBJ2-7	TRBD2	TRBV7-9	CASSSNKGTSGTYEQYF	TGTGCCAGCAGCTCCAACAAGGGGACTAGCGGGACCTACGAGCAGTACTTC
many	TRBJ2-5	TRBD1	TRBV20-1	CSAFLGGPSNQETQYF	TGCAGTGCTTTCCTAGGGGGCCCATCTAATCAAGAGACCCAGTACTTC
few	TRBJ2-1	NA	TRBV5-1	CASSEVGLDEQFF	TGCGCCAGCAGCGAGGTGGGATTAGATGAGCAGTTCTTC
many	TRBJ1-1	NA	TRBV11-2	CASISFQDSKEAFF	TGTGCCAGCATCTCTTTTCAGGACAGCAAAGAAGCTTTCTTT
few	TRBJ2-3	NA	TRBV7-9	CASSPDRRPDTQYF	TGTGCCAGCAGCCCGGACCGGAGGCCTGATACGCAGTATTTT
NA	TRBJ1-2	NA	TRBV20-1	CSAALMPGEGGYGYTF	TGCAGTGCTGCCCTTATGCCAGGGGAAGGCGGCTATGGCTACACCTTC
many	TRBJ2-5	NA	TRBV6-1	CANLGSEQETQYF	TGTGCCAACCTCGGGAGCGAGCAAGAGACCCAGTACTTC
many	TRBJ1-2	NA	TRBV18	CASSRNKGSDGYTF	TGTGCCAGCTCCCGAAACAAGGGATCGGATGGCTACACCTTC
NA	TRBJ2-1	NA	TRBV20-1	CSASASVGNEQFF	TGCAGTGCTAGTGCTAGCGTAGGCAATGAGCAGTTCTTC
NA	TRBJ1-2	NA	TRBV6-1	CASKKDGGYGGYTF	TGTGCCAGCAAGAAGGATGGGGGCTATGGAGGCTACACCTTC
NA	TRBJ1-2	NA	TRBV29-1	CSVAANYGYTF	TGCAGCGTCGCAGCCAACTATGGCTACACCTTC